These 30 T cell receptor beta chains originate from one sample sequenced in a study of vaccination and CD4 T cells after COVID-19. Time point here: late sampling 161 to 241 days after vaccination in three convalescent patients. TCRdb fed the PCR reads into MiXCR, producing one record per CDR3 protein. The sample includes about 31,000 distinct CDR3 sequences, around 49% of them seen just once. This sample comprised CD4+ T cells from blood, obtained about 7 months after SARS-CoV-2 vaccination. Every receptor here comes from a human donor who had recovered from COVID-19.

The genes are TRBV24-1 and TRBJ2-3, with D unresolved. Germline CDR1 reads KGHDR; CDR2 reads SFDVKD. V was cut by 0 bases and J by 5 bases, with 5 bases left in between. The CDR3 has 13 amino acids. In DNA, the CDR3 is TGTGCCACCAGTGATTTGCTTGGAGATACGCAGTATTTT. Residues: CATSDLLGDTQYF.

The rearrangement links TRBV2 to TRBJ2-7; D call uncertain. Looked up from germline, CDR1 is SNHLY and CDR2 is FYNNEI. Deletions cut 0 bases from V and 4 bases from J, with 13 bases between. This CDR3 is 15 amino acids long. The CDR3 region has the DNA TGTGCCAGCAGTGAAGCTGGCAGGCTTTTATACGAGCAGTACTTC. It specifies CASSEAGRLLYEQYF.

This chain uses TRBV6-5 with TRBJ1-1; D is unresolved. Trimming removed 2 bases at V and 1 base at J, with 5 bases between. CDR1 is MNHEY and CDR2 is SVGAGI in the germline V gene. The CDR3 has 13 residues. CDR3 region: CASSYGKNTEAFF. The CDR3 coding sequence is TGTGCCAGCAGTTACGGGAAGAACACTGAAGCTTTCTTT.

The V call is TRBV6-2 or TRBV6-3, the J call TRBJ2-7, with 12 bases matching TRBD2. Germline CDR1 reads MNHEY; CDR2 reads SVGEGT. This CDR3 is 15 amino acids long. Trimming cost V 5 bases and J 1 base; bases outside gene matches: 3. CDR3 amino acids: CASSHGLAGSYEQYF. The CDR3 nucleotides are TGTGCCAGCAGTCACGGACTAGCGGGATCCTACGAGCAGTACTTC.

The chain uses TRBV6-2 or TRBV6-3 and TRBJ2-3; 11 nucleotides agree with TRBD1. Germline CDR1 and CDR2: MNHEY and SVGEGT. Trimming cost V 2 bases and J 4 bases; bases outside gene matches: 2. CDR3 size: 15 residues. In DNA, the CDR3 is TGTGCCAGCAGTTACGGGGGACAGGGGGCAGATACGCAGTATTTT. Its translation is CASSYGGQGADTQYF.

The chain recombines TRBV6-1 with TRBJ2-7; a possible D gene is TRBD2 (5 bases). Germline V gene sequence: CDR1 MNHNS, CDR2 SASEGT. V lost 4 bases, J lost 5 bases, and 18 bases lay in between. The CDR3 extends over 15 amino acids. The CDR3 DNA is TGTGCCAGCAGTGCTCAACGGACTCCCCCCAACGAGCAGTACTTC. It yields the protein CASSAQRTPPNEQYF.

The CDR3 reads CASSRGLAGSNEQFF. The CDR3 DNA reads as TGTGCCAGCAGTAGGGGACTAGCGGGATCCAATGAGCAGTTCTTC. The genes are TRBV6-1 and TRBJ2-1, with 13 nucleotides matching TRBD2. The J segment lost 6 bases and the V segment lost 5 bases, leaving 4 bases of the junction unmatched. The CDR3 runs 15 residues. Germline lookup yields CDR1 MNHNS and CDR2 SASEGT.

The sample holds a few counts of this clonotype. The chain is built from TRBV19 and TRBJ1-5, with no clear D. The CDR3 totals 13 residues. From germline, CDR1 is LNHDA and CDR2 SQIVND (reference sequence). Trimming shortened V by 4 bases and J by 9 bases, and 13 bases separated the two germline ends. DNA for the CDR3: TGTGCCAGTAGTACCGGTAATAGGCTGCCCCAGCATTTT. The encoded protein is CASSTGNRLPQHF.

This chain connects TRBV2 to TRBJ2-7; TRBD1 is a possible D gene (7 bases). With 4 bases removed from V and 4 bases from J, the gap between germline ends came to 11 bases. The CDR3 is 13 amino acids. CDR1 is SNHLY and CDR2 is FYNNEI in the germline V gene. Here the CDR3 DNA reads TGTGCCAGCAGTGGGACAGGACTATACGAGCAGTACTTC. Its protein product is CASSGTGLYEQYF.

The chain combines TRBV7-6 with TRBJ2-7; 7 bases line up with TRBD1. CDR1 and CDR2 from the germline V gene are SGHVS and FNYEAQ. The junction had 9 bases not matched to a gene; V was cut back by 6 bases and J by 7 bases. The CDR3 is made up of 13 amino acids. The CDR3 protein is CASSRDRSGEQYF. The CDR3 DNA reads as TGTGCCAGCAGTCGGGACAGATCAGGGGAGCAGTACTTC.

The rearrangement uses TRBV6-2 or TRBV6-3 and TRBJ2-1; 12 bases agree with TRBD2. V gave up 4 bases and J gave up 1 base; unmatched junction bases: 8. CDR1 is MNHEY, CDR2 SVGEGT, per germline. The CDR3 length is 18 residues. The CDR3 DNA reads as TGTGCCAGCAGTTCCCACCCCGGACTAGCGGGGTCCTACAATGAGCAGTTCTTC. Protein product: CASSSHPGLAGSYNEQFF.

V gene TRBV20-1 combines with J gene TRBJ1-2; 8 bases line up with TRBD1. The V segment lost 3 bases and the J segment 4 bases; nucleotides outside the gene matches: 16. The CDR3 extends over 17 amino acids. Germline assignment: CDR1 DFQATT and CDR2 SNEGSKA (reference sequence). As DNA, the CDR3 is TGCAGTGCTAGGAAACCGCTAGTCAGGGGGCCTGGCTATGGCTACACCTTC. This codes for CSARKPLVRGPGYGYTF.

V and J are TRBV20-1 and TRBJ2-7, with TRBD2 matching 7 bases. Germline values: CDR1 DFQATT, CDR2 SNEGSKA (reference sequence). V was pared by 2 bases and J by 0 bases, with 7 bases of the junction left unmatched. The CDR3 has 15 residues. CDR3 DNA: TGCAGTGCTAGATCGGCAGGCGGGAGCTCCTACGAGCAGTACTTC. Amino acid sequence: CSARSAGGSSYEQYF.

The chain couples TRBV28 to TRBJ2-6, with D unclear. Germline CDR1 is MDHEN and CDR2 is SYDVKM. CDR3 size: 15 residues. V lost 6 bases, J lost 0 bases, and 9 bases lay in between. DNA for the CDR3: TGTGCCAGCAGCTACATCTCCTCTGGGGCCAACGTCCTGACTTTC. Translation gives CASSYISSGANVLTF.

The J gene is TRBJ2-7, the V gene TRBV20-1, with D perhaps matching TRBD2 (5 bases). This CDR3 region has 13 residues. The ends were cut back, 5 bases at V and 2 bases at J, with 13 bases in the middle. In germline, CDR1 is DFQATT, CDR2 SNEGSKA (reference sequence). CDR3 sequence reads: CSALRTQTYEQYF. The DNA of the CDR3 is TGCAGTGCTCTCCGGACTCAAACCTACGAGCAGTACTTC.

This clonotype was counted a single time. The chain uses TRBV4-3 and TRBJ1-1; D may be TRBD1 (6 bases). Germline CDR1 reads LGHNA; CDR2 reads YSLEER. Trimming removed 4 bases at V and 5 bases at J, with 20 bases between. The CDR3 consists of 16 residues. CDR3 region: CASSPGRRQEWTEAFF. DNA for the CDR3: TGCGCCAGCAGCCCCGGCCGGAGACAGGAGTGGACTGAAGCTTTCTTT.

The rearrangement uses TRBV5-6 and TRBJ2-7; tentative D call: TRBD1 (6 bases). CDR1 SGHDT and CDR2 YYEEEE come from the germline V gene. The CDR3 runs 11 residues. The V and J ends lost 4 bases and 12 bases respectively, with 14 bases between them. The CDR3 DNA reads as TGTGCCAGCAGCGCGGACAGCAGCGTGTACTTC. This sequence encodes CASSADSSVYF.

This clonotype was counted only a few times. The rearrangement uses TRBV7-9 and TRBJ1-5; D may be TRBD1 (6 bases). The V and J ends lost 5 bases and 1 base respectively, with 15 bases between them. Germline values: CDR1 SEHNR, CDR2 FQNEAQ (reference sequence). The CDR3 is 16 amino acids. The CDR3: CASSPDRQGSNQPQHF. The CDR3, as DNA: TGTGCCAGCAGCCCGGATCGGCAGGGGAGCAATCAGCCCCAGCATTTT.

The V gene is TRBV7-9, the J gene TRBJ2-5, with D unresolved. V was shortened by 1 base and J by 0 bases, with 12 bases between the two germline ends. Germline loops: CDR1 SEHNR, CDR2 FQNEAQ (reference sequence). The CDR3 loop spans 16 amino acids. CDR3 sequence (DNA): TGTGCCAGCAGCTTAGTAACAGCATTATACCAAGAGACCCAGTACTTC. Translated: CASSLVTALYQETQYF.

This chain joins TRBV7-2 and TRBJ2-7; 9 bases fit TRBD1. The CDR3 is 14 residues long. The germline V gene has CDR1 SGHTA and CDR2 FQGNSA. The trim removed 5 bases at V and 5 bases at J, leaving 7 bases unmatched. In nucleotides, the CDR3 is TGTGCCAGCAGCCCCTCCCGGGACAGGGACGAGCAGTACTTC. Its translation: CASSPSRDRDEQYF.

This clonotype occurred a few times. The V call is TRBV6-1, the J call TRBJ1-1, with unresolved D. CDR1 is MNHNS and CDR2 is SASEGT in the germline V gene. The CDR3 spans 13 residues. Trimming took 1 base from V and 6 from J, leaving 9 bases between them. CDR3 sequence: CASSEVRSPEAFF. Written as DNA, the CDR3 is TGTGCCAGCAGTGAAGTTCGAAGCCCTGAAGCTTTCTTT.

The rearrangement joins TRBV6-4 to TRBJ1-5; 7 nucleotides line up with TRBD1. Germline CDR1 reads MRHNA; CDR2 reads SNTAGT. Trimming took 0 bases from V and 1 from J; bases not matched to a gene: 21. This CDR3 has 22 amino acids. In DNA, the CDR3 is TGTGCCAGCAGTGACTCGGGATCTCAATTATGGGACAGTCGGCTCAGCAATCAGCCCCAGCATTTT. It specifies CASSDSGSQLWDSRLSNQPQHF.

The V call is TRBV5-1, the J call TRBJ2-5; 12 bases agree with TRBD2. After removal of 0 bases from V and 2 bases from J, the junction contained 8 bases not matched to a gene. This CDR3 has 18 residues. Germline V gene sequence: CDR1 SGHRS, CDR2 YFSETQ. The CDR3 region is CASSLAAGLAGSQETQYF. CDR3 DNA: TGCGCCAGCAGCTTGGCGGCCGGACTAGCGGGATCTCAAGAGACCCAGTACTTC.

The sample holds one count of this clonotype. The chain carries TRBV19 and TRBJ1-2, with 11 bases fitting TRBD1. From germline, CDR1 is LNHDA and CDR2 SQIVND (reference sequence). The junction had 5 bases not matched to a gene; V was cut back by 5 bases and J by 6 bases. The CDR3 length is 14 residues. CDR3 DNA: TGTGCCAGTAGTTTGGGACAGGGGGGAAATGGCTACACCTTC. Its translation is CASSLGQGGNGYTF.

The chain recombines TRBV7-2 with TRBJ1-1; TRBD1 aligns across 9 bases. J gave up 7 bases and V 3 bases, and 15 bases lay outside the gene matches. The germline V gene has CDR1 SGHTA and CDR2 FQGNSA. This CDR3 is built from 17 residues. CDR3 coding DNA: TGTGCCAGCAGCTTGTTCCGGGACAGGGTCTTGAAGGTTGAAGCTTTCTTT. Amino acids: CASSLFRDRVLKVEAFF.

The V and J genes are TRBV25-1 and TRBJ2-3, with D unclear. The CDR3 spans 13 residues. The germline CDR1 and CDR2 sequences are MGHDK and SYGVNS. V was clipped by 4 bases and J by 0 bases, with 5 bases between them. As DNA, the CDR3 is TGTGCCAGCAGTGCGATCAGCACAGATACGCAGTATTTT. Translating it yields CASSAISTDTQYF.

The chain carries TRBV29-1 and TRBJ2-7; no firm D call. Germline V gives CDR1 SQVTM, CDR2 ANQGSEA. Trimming took 0 bases from V and 0 from J, leaving 12 bases between them. This CDR3 spans 15 amino acids. This CDR3 reads CSVEDPRSSSYEQYF. The CDR3 bases are TGCAGCGTTGAAGATCCCAGGAGTAGCTCCTACGAGCAGTACTTC.

The rearrangement uses TRBV7-3 and TRBJ2-1; TRBD2 is a possible D gene (6 bases). The length of the CDR3 is 15 residues. Between the trimmed V and J ends, which lost 5 bases and 9 bases, there was a span of 20 bases. Germline CDR1 SGHTA, CDR2 FQGTGA. In DNA form, the CDR3 reads TGTGCCAGCAGCACTTCCACTAGCAGTGGGGGTGAGCAGTTCTTC. The encoded protein is CASSTSTSSGGEQFF.

This clonotype has just one count. The V call is TRBV6-1, the J call TRBJ1-5, with D unresolved. The germline V gene has CDR1 MNHNS and CDR2 SASEGT. The CDR3 has 16 residues. V was cut by 10 bases and J by 0 bases, with 19 bases left in between. As DNA, the CDR3 is TGTGCCACCACAATTAAACAGCTCTATAGCAATCAGCCCCAGCATTTT. Encoded protein: CATTIKQLYSNQPQHF.

The J gene is TRBJ2-1, the V gene TRBV5-4, with 15 bases identical to TRBD2. The CDR3 sequence is 15 residues long. The germline V gene has CDR1 SGHNT and CDR2 YYREEE (reference sequence). Losses at the gene ends were 5 bases for V and 7 bases for J; bases not matched to a gene: 4. The CDR3 sequence: CASSRTSGRANEQFF. CDR3 nucleotides: TGTGCCAGCAGTAGGACTAGCGGGAGGGCAAATGAGCAGTTCTTC.